Below, 30 T cell receptor beta chains from the same sample are listed, as sequenced in a study of cytomegalovirus exposure and HLA in healthy donors. A multiplex PCR was run with 60 Vbeta primers and 13 Jbeta primers. The method was immunoSEQ multiplex PCR; TCRdb's version includes in-frame clones alone and lacks a portion of them. The table includes around 100,000 clones, more than 65% detected once. Sequenced: PBMCs. These receptors were collected from a woman aged 50 to 65 in good health and CMV-seropositive.

The chain employs TRBV6-5 and TRBJ1-5; 8 bases agree with TRBD1. Germline V lookup: CDR1 MNHEY, CDR2 SVGAGI. The ends lost 10 bases at V and 6 bases at J; junction bases unmatched: 11. There are 14 residues in the CDR3. This CDR3 reads CATNGGQGPQPQHF. DNA for the CDR3: TGTGCCACCAACGGTGGACAGGGACCTCAGCCCCAGCATTTT.

The chain joins TRBV4-1 to TRBJ1-2; TRBD1 is a possible D gene (6 bases). This CDR3 has 18 amino acids. V dropped 2 bases and J dropped 2 bases, with 21 bases sitting between them. The germline V gene has CDR1 MGHRA and CDR2 YSYEKL. CDR3 loop: CASSQPHPEGGKNYGYTF. The CDR3 DNA reads as TGCGCCAGCAGCCAACCCCACCCCGAAGGGGGTAAGAACTATGGCTACACCTTC.

V gene TRBV21-1 combines with J gene TRBJ2-7; the DNA was not used to check the table's D call, TRBD2. TRBV21-1 has pseudogene status. This CDR3 has 13 residues. CDR3 bases: TGTGCCAGCAGCAAAGAGGCTAGCGGGAGTCGTTACTTC. Its protein product is CASSKEASGSRYF.

The chain has TRBV14 and TRBJ1-1; D is uncertain. Germline CDR1 SGHDN, CDR2 FVKESK. Trimming removed 1 base from V and 2 bases from J, with 8 bases in between. The CDR3 extends over 14 amino acids. This CDR3 is CASSQGLRNTEAFF. The DNA of the CDR3 is TGTGCCAGCAGCCAAGGACTCCGAAACACTGAAGCTTTCTTT.

This clone was counted only a few times. The CDR3 is CASSPQTGGTYTF. The CDR3, as DNA: TGTGCCAGCAGTCCCCAGACAGGGGGTACCTACACCTTC. The V and J genes are TRBV27 and TRBJ1-2, with 9 bases matching TRBD1. Per germline, CDR1 MNHEY and CDR2 SMNVEV (reference sequence). This CDR3 spans 13 amino acids. V was clipped by 5 bases and J by 10 bases; unmatched bases: 8.

The V and J genes are TRBV30 and TRBJ1-6; 7 bases map to TRBD1. Trimming removed 2 bases from V and 9 bases from J; junction bases left unmatched: 7. This CDR3 has 14 residues. Germline assignment: CDR1 GTSNPN and CDR2 SVGIG (reference sequence). CDR3 DNA: TGTGCCTGGAGTCGTGGACAGGCGACTTCACCCCTCCACTTT. As protein: CAWSRGQATSPLHF.

V is TRBV11-1 and J is TRBJ2-5; 9 bases align to TRBD2. V was clipped by 5 bases and J by 5 bases; unmatched bases: 6. The CDR3 is 14 residues long. In germline, CDR1 is SGHAT, CDR2 FQDESV (reference sequence). The CDR3 sequence: CASSPRLAGETQYF. Here the CDR3 DNA reads TGTGCCAGCAGCCCGAGGCTAGCGGGGGAGACCCAGTACTTC. Full variable domain (remainder filled in from reference TRBV11-1 and TRBJ2-5): EAEVAQSPRYKITEKSQAVAFWCDPISGHATLYWYRQILGQGPELLVQFQDESVVDDSQLPKDRFSAERLKGVDSTLKIQPAELGDSAMYLCASSPRLAGETQYFGPGTRLLVL.

V is TRBV11-2 and J is TRBJ1-2; 7 positions agree with TRBD1. This CDR3 region has 18 residues. Germline CDR1 reads SGHAT; CDR2 reads FQNNGV. V gave up 0 bases and J gave up 6 bases; unmatched junction bases: 16. CDR3 DNA sequence: TGTGCCAGCAGCTTAGAGGGGCCCCTCGAACAGGGGAGGAATGGCTACACCTTC. It translates to CASSLEGPLEQGRNGYTF.

This rearrangement joins TRBV6-1 to TRBJ1-5, with TRBD1 matching over 8 bases. The CDR3 extends over 15 amino acids. Per the germline V gene, CDR1 is MNHNS and CDR2 is SASEGT. V was pared by 4 bases and J by 4 bases, with 6 bases of the junction left unmatched. The CDR3 sequence is CASSGLWTGNQPQHF. The DNA of the CDR3 is TGTGCCAGCAGTGGACTCTGGACAGGGAATCAGCCCCAGCATTTT.

This sequence joins TRBV6-1 and TRBJ1-1; D remains ambiguous. With 7 bases removed from V and 8 bases from J, the gap between germline ends came to 11 bases. This CDR3 is built from 11 residues. The V gene's germline CDR1 is MNHNS and CDR2 SASEGT. CDR3 in DNA: TGTGCCAGCACCCAAGGAGGGGAAGCTTTCTTT. As protein: CASTQGGEAFF.

The chain combines TRBV15 with TRBJ2-1, with 9 bases aligning to TRBD1. Germline V gene data show CDR1 as LNHNV and CDR2 as YYDKDF (reference sequence). Unmatched junction bases numbered 6, after V lost 3 bases and J lost 0 bases. There are 17 residues in the CDR3. The chain's CDR3 is CATSSDRGIGSYNEQFF. The CDR3 DNA reads TGTGCCACCAGCAGTGACAGGGGGATCGGCTCCTACAATGAGCAGTTCTTC. Full variable domain (rest looked up from reference TRBV15 and TRBJ2-1): DAMVIQNPRYQVTQFGKPVTLSCSQTLNHNVMYWYQQKSSQAPKLLFHYYDKDFNNEADTPDNFQSRRPNTSFCFLDIRSPGLGDTAMYLCATSSDRGIGSYNEQFFGPGTRLTVL.

The rearrangement uses TRBV5-6 and TRBJ2-5; D gene ambiguous. Germline V gives CDR1 SGHDT, CDR2 YYEEEE. This CDR3 contains 15 residues. V shed 4 bases and J shed 5 bases, with 18 bases lying between them. The CDR3 here is CASSATTVGGETQYF. The DNA for the CDR3 is TGTGCCAGCAGCGCCACGACCGTAGGCGGCGAGACCCAGTACTTC.

The CDR3 DNA follows: TGTGCCAGCAGCTTGGATTGGGGACAGGGGGCTACTTCCAACGAGCAGTACTTC. Encoded protein: CASSLDWGQGATSNEQYF. This sequence joins TRBV5-5 and TRBJ2-7; 12 bases are shared with TRBD1. CDR3 length equals 18 residues. Germline V gives CDR1 SGHKS, CDR2 YYEKEE (reference sequence). With 0 bases clipped from V and 5 bases from J, the junction kept 12 bases outside the gene matches.

This clone was recorded many times. This chain connects TRBV6-1 to TRBJ1-4; possibly TRBD1 for D (5 bases). Between the trimmed V and J ends, which lost 8 bases and 0 bases, there was a span of 10 bases. The CDR3 has 14 residues. Germline CDR1 and CDR2: MNHNS and SASEGT. The CDR3 DNA sequence: TGTGCCAGCGGAAGACAGACAACTAATGAAAAACTGTTTTTT. This gives the protein CASGRQTTNEKLFF.

V is TRBV4-1 and J is TRBJ2-7, with 10 positions matching TRBD2. V shed 6 bases, J shed 0 bases, and the junction held 5 bases outside the gene matches. CDR3 length: 15 amino acids. Germline V gives CDR1 MGHRA, CDR2 YSYEKL. The DNA for the CDR3 is TGCGCCAGCAGACCAGCGGGAGGGGGCTCCTACGAGCAGTACTTC. It is translated as CASRPAGGGSYEQYF.

The chain carries TRBV27 and TRBJ2-7, with 7 bases aligning to TRBD1. With 6 bases clipped from V and 1 base from J, the junction kept 6 bases outside the gene matches. CDR1 MNHEY and CDR2 SMNVEV come from the germline V gene (reference sequence). The CDR3 length is 14 residues. In DNA form, the CDR3 reads TGTGCCAGCAGCAAGCCGGGACAGTCCTACGAGCAGTACTTC. It translates to CASSKPGQSYEQYF.

This clone showed up just once. This chain joins TRBV7-3 and TRBJ2-2; possibly TRBD1 for D (5 bases). The germline gives CDR1 SGHTA, CDR2 FQGTGA. The CDR3 is 12 amino acids. V dropped 4 bases and J dropped 5 bases, with 5 bases sitting between them. CDR3 sequence reads: CASSSGTGELFF. DNA of the CDR3: TGTGCCAGCAGCTCAGGGACCGGGGAGCTGTTTTTT.

This clone was counted a few times. This chain uses TRBV5-1 with TRBJ1-2, with TRBD1 identical over 8 bases. Germline CDR1 reads SGHRS; CDR2 reads YFSETQ. With 4 bases clipped from V and 6 bases from J, the junction kept 11 bases outside the gene matches. The CDR3 contains 15 residues. CDR3 sequence reads: CASSPAGQGADGYTF. CDR3 in DNA: TGCGCCAGCAGCCCGGCCGGCCAGGGGGCTGATGGCTACACCTTC.

V gene TRBV2 combines with J gene TRBJ1-1; a weak D match, TRBD1 (6 bases). The CDR3 extends over 13 amino acids. Germline V CDR1 and CDR2: SNHLY, FYNNEI. V lost 6 bases, J lost 4 bases, and 12 bases lay in between. CDR3 sequence (DNA): TGTGCCAGCAGGATAGACAGGATCACTGAAGCTTTCTTT. Translated: CASRIDRITEAFF.

DNA of the CDR3: TGTGCCAGCAGCGTATCCCCGGAGGGCCTAGACTATGGCTACACCTTC. It codes for CASSVSPEGLDYGYTF. The V gene is TRBV9, the J gene TRBJ1-2, with no clear D. CDR1 and CDR2 (germline): SGDLS, YYNGEE. The ends were cut back, 1 base at V and 3 bases at J, with 16 bases in the middle. The CDR3 consists of 16 residues.

The chain links TRBV18 to TRBJ1-1, with a possible D match to TRBD1 (5 bases). V was shortened by 3 bases and J by 5 bases, with 10 bases between the two germline ends. CDR1 is KGHSH, CDR2 LQKENI, per germline. This CDR3 is built from 13 residues. For the CDR3, the DNA is TGTGCCAGCTCACCGTCACGGGGGACTGAAGCTTTCTTT. Protein product: CASSPSRGTEAFF.

The chain carries TRBV5-1 and TRBJ2-7, with 13 bases aligning to TRBD2. Unmatched junction bases numbered 3, after V lost 3 bases and J lost 3 bases. The germline CDR1 and CDR2 sequences are SGHRS and YFSETQ. This CDR3 is 15 amino acids long. The CDR3 coding sequence is TGCGCCAGCAGCTATGGGACTAGCGGGAACTACGAGCAGTACTTC. Translated: CASSYGTSGNYEQYF.

V and J are TRBV30 and TRBJ1-1; D is undetermined. The CDR3 has 15 residues. CDR1 is GTSNPN and CDR2 is SVGIG in the germline V gene (reference sequence). Trimming took 2 bases from V and 6 from J, leaving 19 bases between them. The CDR3 protein is CAWSPPGSGIPEAFF. CDR3 DNA sequence: TGTGCCTGGAGTCCCCCGGGGAGCGGGATCCCTGAAGCTTTCTTT.

In this sample, this clone turned up a few times. The V gene is TRBV5-1, the J gene TRBJ2-1; TRBD2 might be the D (6 bases). The V and J ends lost 4 bases and 6 bases respectively, with 14 bases between them. Per germline, CDR1 SGHRS and CDR2 YFSETQ. CDR3 length: 14 amino acids. The CDR3 sequence: CASSLRLGSNEQFF. The DNA of the CDR3 is TGCGCCAGCAGCCTACGACTAGGTTCCAATGAGCAGTTCTTC.

The chain is built from TRBV9 and TRBJ2-7, with 9 bases identical to TRBD2. CDR3 length: 16 residues. Germline values: CDR1 SGDLS, CDR2 YYNGEE. The V and J ends lost 0 bases and 5 bases, in that order; junction bases with no gene match: 9. The CDR3 is CASSVGSGGRADEQYF. The CDR3 DNA reads as TGTGCCAGCAGCGTAGGGTCGGGCGGGAGGGCCGACGAGCAGTACTTC.

This clone was seen a handful of times. The identical CDR3 is also encoded by other nucleotide sequences in the sample. This chain connects TRBV7-9 to TRBJ1-6; unclear D gene. Germline V gene lookup returns CDR1 SEHNR and CDR2 FQNEAQ (reference sequence). Trimming shortened V by 5 bases and J by 3 bases, and 8 bases separated the two germline ends. The CDR3 covers 14 residues. The CDR3 coding sequence is TGTGCCAGCAGCCCCGGGAACTATAATTCACCCCTCCACTTT. Protein sequence: CASSPGNYNSPLHF. Filled out from reference TRBV7-9 and TRBJ1-6, the complete variable domain reads DTGVSQNPRHKITKRGQNVTFRCDPISEHNRLYWYRQTLGQGPEFLTYFQNEAQLEKSRLLSDRFSAERPKGSFSTLEIQRTEQGDSAMYLCASSPGNYNSPLHFGNGTRLTVT.

The CDR3 DNA is TGCGCCAGCAGTGAGTGGGGGGACGGCTACGAGCAGTACTTC. Translating it yields CASSEWGDGYEQYF. This sequence joins TRBV10-1 and TRBJ2-7, with a tentative D call TRBD2 (6 bases). Trimming took 1 base from V and 3 from J, leaving 10 bases between them. The CDR3 is made up of 14 amino acids. The germline V gene encodes CDR1 WNHNN and CDR2 SYGVQD (reference sequence).

J is TRBJ1-5 and V is TRBV7-3; D gene unclear. Trimming cost V 5 bases and J 7 bases, with 12 bases left between them. Germline loops: CDR1 SGHTA, CDR2 FQGTGA. This CDR3 contains 13 residues. CDR3 sequence: CASSAGLDQPQHF. CDR3 in DNA: TGTGCCAGCAGCGCGGGCCTCGACCAGCCCCAGCATTTT.

The chain combines TRBV7-8 with TRBJ1-2, with 11 bases identical to TRBD1. CDR3 size: 17 residues. The V segment lost 5 bases and the J segment 0 bases; nucleotides outside the gene matches: 8. Looked up from germline, CDR1 is SGHVS and CDR2 is FQNEAQ. The CDR3 region is CASSTGQGALPNYGYTF. CDR3 in DNA: TGTGCCAGCAGCACTGGACAGGGGGCGCTTCCTAACTATGGCTACACCTTC.

The count of this clone is one. V is TRBV4-1 and J is TRBJ2-1, with a tentative D call TRBD1 (5 bases). Germline V gene lookup returns CDR1 MGHRA and CDR2 YSYEKL. The V end was cut by 2 bases, the J end by 8 bases, with 13 bases between. The length of the CDR3 is 14 residues. Here the CDR3 reads CASSQRTPSYEQFF. The CDR3 region has the DNA TGCGCCAGCAGCCAAAGGACACCCAGCTATGAGCAGTTCTTC.